The T cell receptor beta chain described here comes from a study of OX40 agonist ivuxolimab in advanced cancers. Study as a whole: Partial response was recorded in three patients: one hepatocellular carcinoma and two cutaneous melanoma cases. Study results and limitations: Expanded peripheral T cells had an undetermined antigen specificity. Fewer expanded clones were found on average in CD4+ than in CD8+ T cells.

The repertoire was sequenced with immunoSEQ multiplex PCR; TCRdb's copy has only in-frame clones and lacks some. Seen here are fewer than 80,000 clones, about 85% observed once, and the top ten hold 0.8% to 1%. V lost 2 bases and J 6 bases, leaving 5 bases between the germline ends. CDR3 length: 12 residues. Germline V CDR1 and CDR2: MNHNY, SVGAGI (reference sequence). A few counts support this clone. Antigen specificity is unknown. Researchers took blood at baseline, on cycle 4 day 1, and on cycle 7 day 1. Sequenced here: CD4+ or CD8+ T cells sorted from blood, sampled in a trial of the OX40 agonist ivuxolimab. The J gene is TRBJ1-5, the V gene TRBV6-6; no clear D. The TCR comes from an adult with an advanced solid tumor such as melanoma, head and neck, liver or kidney cancer. The CDR3 bases are TGTGCCAGCAGTTACGGGAGTCAGCCCCAGCATTTT. Encoded protein: CASSYGSQPQHF.